This T cell receptor beta chain emerged from a study of shared clonotypes between healthy human individuals. Findings and limits, study-wide: Read depth was anticipated to influence clonotype sharing among donors. Naive subsets, compared against memory subsets, generally had larger estimated richness values.

The V and J ends lost 2 bases and 2 bases respectively, with 5 bases between them. CDR1 and CDR2 from the germline V gene are SGHAT and FQDESV (reference sequence). The CDR3 is 13 residues long. A single count supports this clone. Its target is unknown. In the study's own analysis: ImmunoSEQ supplied junction-only sequences lacking quality scores, so filtering was different. TCRdb's table, derived via immunoSEQ multiplex PCR, lists solely in-frame clones and lacks some. V, J and clone size are taken as reported in that table, and D and trimming were inferred from the DNA itself. Altogether about 1.1 million clones are present, roughly 77% being singletons, with the ten largest covering about 0.94%.

This clonotype originated in a man younger than 30 in good health. Some clones in this sample may be carry-over from other donors' samples. The sequenced material came from memory CD4+ T cells from PBMCs. Described subset: CD45RA-negative fraction. V gene TRBV11-1 combines with J gene TRBJ2-3; the D is unclear. The CDR3 here is CASSLFDTDTQYF. The CDR3 bases are TGTGCCAGCAGCTTATTCGACACAGATACGCAGTATTTT.